The rows below give T cell receptor beta chains drawn from one sample of a study of identical twins. TCRdb itself ran the 5' RACE reads through MiXCR, one entry per CDR3 protein. The sample includes about 890,000 distinct CDR3 sequences, 9% to 15% of them seen just once. The same data also went into a second study, on yellow fever vaccine responses in identical twins.

Sequenced: PBMCs. These receptors were taken from a woman between 18 and 30 years old in good health. Each CDR3 is given with its conserved first and last residue. The D gene is left open where the match is weak. Rows may omit the clone size; those that give it use once, few, many or a size class.

d_call j_call clone_size v_call cdr3_aa cdr3_nt
TRBD2 TRBJ2-3 few TRBV20-1 CSARDQWKTSGGEDTQYF TGCAGTGCTAGAGATCAGTGGAAGACTAGCGGGGGCGAAGATACGCAGTATTTT
- TRBJ2-7 many TRBV12-3/TRBV12-4 CASSPAYEQYF TGTGCCAGCAGCCCAGCCTACGAGCAGTACTTC
TRBD1 TRBJ1-6 - TRBV20-1 CSASETGGGNSPLHF TGCAGTGCTAGTGAGACAGGGGGTGGCAATTCACCCCTCCACTTT
- TRBJ1-1 few TRBV10-3 CATLPGANTEAFF TGTGCCACCCTACCAGGAGCGAACACTGAAGCTTTCTTT
TRBD1 TRBJ1-2 - TRBV20-1 CSARRTGLYGYTF TGCAGTGCTAGACGGACAGGGCTATATGGCTACACCTTC
- TRBJ2-4 - TRBV19 CASSYPGTAKNIQYF TGTGCCAGTAGTTACCCCGGGACAGCCAAAAACATTCAGTACTTC
TRBD2 TRBJ2-7 few TRBV7-9 CASSGGTSGSWGEQYF TGTGCCAGCAGCGGAGGGACTAGCGGGAGTTGGGGCGAGCAGTACTTC
TRBD1 TRBJ2-7 few TRBV5-1 CASSSRQGNSYEQYF TGCGCCAGCAGCTCCAGACAGGGAAATTCCTACGAGCAGTACTTC
- TRBJ1-1 many TRBV7-3 CASSPGVGAEAFF TGTGCCAGCAGCCCCGGCGTAGGCGCAGAAGCTTTCTTT
TRBD1 TRBJ2-5 - TRBV18 CASSRDRAETQYF TGTGCCAGCTCAAGGGACAGAGCAGAGACCCAGTACTTC
- TRBJ1-1 - TRBV20-1 CSARGHLARNTEAFF TGCAGTGCTAGAGGGCACCTCGCGAGAAACACTGAAGCTTTCTTT
- TRBJ1-2 many TRBV29-1 CSVEDGAPIF TGCAGCGTTGAAGATGGGGCACCCATCTTC
TRBD1 TRBJ1-5 many TRBV3-1 CASSLGTGGFQPQHF TGTGCCAGCAGTCTTGGGACAGGGGGCTTTCAGCCCCAGCATTTT
- TRBJ2-2 - TRBV28 CASQLGRTGELFF TGTGCCAGCCAACTAGGACGAACCGGGGAGCTGTTTTTT
TRBD1 TRBJ2-5 - TRBV2 CASSTTTQGAETQYF TGTGCCAGCAGTACTACTACACAGGGGGCAGAGACCCAGTACTTC
- TRBJ2-1 - TRBV24-1 CATSDLYEDKFF TGTGCCACCAGTGATTTGTATGAGGATAAGTTCTTC
- TRBJ2-3 - TRBV20-1 CSARDLDHTQYF TGCAGTGCTAGAGATCTGGACCATACGCAGTATTTT
- TRBJ2-6 few TRBV20-1 CSAQRRGTPSANVLTF TGCAGTGCACAGAGACGGGGGACCCCTTCTGCCAACGTCCTGACTTTC
- TRBJ2-1 many TRBV29-1 CSVCLAKGNNEQFF TGCAGCGTCTGCCTGGCAAAGGGTAACAATGAGCAGTTCTTC
TRBD1 TRBJ1-5 - TRBV11-2 CASSLDARDSSNQPQHF TGTGCCAGCAGCTTAGATGCCCGGGACAGCAGCAATCAGCCCCAGCATTTT
- TRBJ1-2 - TRBV20-1 CSALTGKFYGYTF TGCAGTGCTCTTACCGGCAAATTTTATGGCTACACCTTC
TRBD2 TRBJ2-5 few TRBV7-9 CASSFIGEGETQYF TGTGCCAGCAGCTTCATCGGGGAGGGAGAGACCCAGTACTTC
TRBD1 TRBJ1-5 - TRBV10-3 CAISGTGAGQPQHF TGTGCCATCAGTGGGACAGGGGCTGGTCAGCCCCAGCATTTT
- TRBJ1-4 many TRBV6-1 CASTETRSREKLFF TGTGCCAGCACCGAAACCAGGTCTCGTGAAAAACTGTTTTTT
- TRBJ1-1 few TRBV6-5 CASSYWGHANTEAFF TGTGCCAGCAGTTACTGGGGACACGCGAACACTGAAGCTTTCTTT
- TRBJ2-3 many TRBV11-3 CASSLDQGRADTQYF TGTGCCAGCAGCTTAGATCAGGGGCGAGCAGATACGCAGTATTTT
TRBD1 TRBJ2-2 few TRBV6-1 CASRQQGAGELFF TGTGCCAGCAGGCAACAGGGGGCCGGGGAGCTGTTTTTT
- TRBJ1-1 few TRBV10-3 CAISETYLGRVNTEAFF TGTGCCATCAGTGAGACCTATTTGGGACGGGTGAACACTGAAGCTTTCTTT
- TRBJ1-5 - TRBV4-1 CASSHPGANQPQHF TGCGCCAGCAGCCATCCCGGGGCCAATCAGCCCCAGCATTTT
- TRBJ2-6 - TRBV10-2 CASSESLLTLISGANVLTF TGCGCCAGCAGTGAGTCCTTACTTACCCTGATCTCTGGGGCCAACGTCCTGACTTTC
TRBD2 TRBJ2-7 - TRBV5-1 CASSLALTSGYYEQYF TGCGCCAGCAGCTTGGCCCTTACTAGCGGGTACTACGAGCAGTACTTC
- TRBJ2-7 - TRBV20-1 CSVAADTYEQYF TGCAGTGTCGCAGCTGACACCTACGAGCAGTACTTC
- TRBJ1-4 few TRBV3-1 CASRAQGGTNEKLFF TGTGCCAGTCGAGCTCAGGGTGGGACTAATGAAAAACTGTTTTTT
- TRBJ2-2 few TRBV9 CASSVARGNTGELFF TGTGCCAGCAGCGTAGCTCGGGGGAACACCGGGGAGCTGTTTTTT
TRBD2 TRBJ2-2 - TRBV5-1 CASSLELPRLAPGELFF TGCGCCAGCAGCTTGGAGTTACCGAGACTAGCGCCCGGGGAGCTGTTTTTT
TRBD2 TRBJ2-3 few TRBV4-1 CASSQVPRGLAGGEVTDTQYF TGCGCCAGCAGCCAAGTCCCCCGGGGGCTAGCGGGAGGTGAAGTCACAGATACGCAGTATTTT
- TRBJ1-4 few TRBV28 CASRIESGKLFF TGTGCCAGCAGAATCGAGTCGGGAAAACTGTTTTTT
- TRBJ2-3 few TRBV7-6 CASSLSPTTDTQYF TGTGCCAGCAGCCTAAGCCCGACCACAGATACGCAGTATTTT
- TRBJ1-1 - TRBV7-9 CASSLLGFGTEAFF TGTGCCAGCAGCTTATTGGGTTTTGGCACTGAAGCTTTCTTT
TRBD1 TRBJ1-5 many TRBV4-1 CASSPRDREVNQPQHF TGCGCCAGCAGTCCCAGGGACAGGGAGGTCAATCAGCCCCAGCATTTT